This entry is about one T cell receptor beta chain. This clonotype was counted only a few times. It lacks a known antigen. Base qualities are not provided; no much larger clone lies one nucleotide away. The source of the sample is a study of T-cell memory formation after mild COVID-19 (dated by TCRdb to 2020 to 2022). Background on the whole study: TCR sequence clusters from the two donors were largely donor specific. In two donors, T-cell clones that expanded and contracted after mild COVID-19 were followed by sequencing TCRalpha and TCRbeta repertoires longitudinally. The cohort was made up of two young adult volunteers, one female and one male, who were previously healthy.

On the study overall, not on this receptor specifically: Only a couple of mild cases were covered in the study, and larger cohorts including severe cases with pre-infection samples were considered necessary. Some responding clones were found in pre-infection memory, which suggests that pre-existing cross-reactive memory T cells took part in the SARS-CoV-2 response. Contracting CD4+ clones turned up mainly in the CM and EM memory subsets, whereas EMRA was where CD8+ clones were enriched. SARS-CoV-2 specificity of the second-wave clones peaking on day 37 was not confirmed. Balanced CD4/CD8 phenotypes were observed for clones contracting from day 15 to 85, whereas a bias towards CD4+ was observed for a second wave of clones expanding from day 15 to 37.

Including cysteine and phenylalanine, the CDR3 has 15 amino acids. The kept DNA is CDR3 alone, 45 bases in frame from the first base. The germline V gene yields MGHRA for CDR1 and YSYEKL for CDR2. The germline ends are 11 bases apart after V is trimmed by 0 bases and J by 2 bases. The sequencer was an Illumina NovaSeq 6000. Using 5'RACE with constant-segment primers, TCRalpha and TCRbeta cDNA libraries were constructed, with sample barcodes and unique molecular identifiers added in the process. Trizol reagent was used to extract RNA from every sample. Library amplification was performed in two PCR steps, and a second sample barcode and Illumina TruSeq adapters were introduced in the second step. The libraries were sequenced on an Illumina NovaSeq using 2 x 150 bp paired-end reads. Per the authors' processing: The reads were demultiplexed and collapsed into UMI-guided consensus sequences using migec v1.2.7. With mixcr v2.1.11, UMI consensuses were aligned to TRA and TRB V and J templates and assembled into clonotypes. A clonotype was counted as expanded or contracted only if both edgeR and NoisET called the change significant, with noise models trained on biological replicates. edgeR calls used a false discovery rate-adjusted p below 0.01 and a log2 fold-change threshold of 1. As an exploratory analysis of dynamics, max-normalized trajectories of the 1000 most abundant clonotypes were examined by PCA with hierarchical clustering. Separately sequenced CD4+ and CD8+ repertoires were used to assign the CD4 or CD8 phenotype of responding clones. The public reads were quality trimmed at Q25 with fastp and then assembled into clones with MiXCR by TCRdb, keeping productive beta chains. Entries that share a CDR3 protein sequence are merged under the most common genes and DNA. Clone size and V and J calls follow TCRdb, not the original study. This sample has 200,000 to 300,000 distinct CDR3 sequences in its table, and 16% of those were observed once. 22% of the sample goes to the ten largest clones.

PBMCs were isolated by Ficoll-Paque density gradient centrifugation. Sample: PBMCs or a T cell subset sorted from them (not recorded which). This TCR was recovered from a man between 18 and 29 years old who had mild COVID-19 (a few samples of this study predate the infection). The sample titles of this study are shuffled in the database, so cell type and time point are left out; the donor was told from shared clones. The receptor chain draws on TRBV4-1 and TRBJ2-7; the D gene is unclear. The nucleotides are TGCGCCAGCAGCCAAGATGGTCTGGGGACCTACGAGCAGTACTTC. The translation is CASSQDGLGTYEQYF.